The 20 T cell receptor beta chains below come from one sample, sequenced in a study of technical replicates of blood from several donors. Repertoires were generated with immunoSEQ multiplex PCR, while TCRdb's copy carries only in-frame clones and drops some. The sample records tens of thousands of clones, approximately 90% being singletons. The sequenced sample consisted of T cells isolated from PBMCs. These receptor sequences come from a human donor in good health.

V gene TRBV27 combines with J gene TRBJ2-3; TRBD1 is a possible D gene (6 bases). Germline V gene lookup returns CDR1 MNHEY and CDR2 SMNVEV (reference sequence). With 5 bases removed from V and 6 bases from J, the gap between germline ends came to 12 bases. The CDR3 sequence is 13 residues long. The CDR3 sequence is CASSPTGWDTQYF. CDR3 DNA: TGTGCCAGCAGTCCCACAGGGTGGGATACGCAGTATTTT.

The V and J genes are TRBV9 and TRBJ1-5, with TRBD1 matching 9 bases. This CDR3 has 14 amino acids. Germline CDR1 SGDLS, CDR2 YYNGEE. The V gene end was trimmed by 3 bases and the J gene end by 5 bases; junction bases not matched to a gene: 3. The CDR3 region is CASSAGTGYQPQHF. The DNA of the CDR3 is TGTGCCAGCAGCGCCGGGACAGGGTATCAGCCCCAGCATTTT.

V and J are TRBV5-1 and TRBJ2-1; 7 bases agree with TRBD2. V lost 8 bases and J lost 1; bases outside the gene matches: 15. The CDR3 covers 17 residues. The germline gives CDR1 SGHRS, CDR2 YFSETQ. The CDR3 nucleotides read TGCGCCAGTCGGATACACGGGAGGTACGATTCCTACAATGAGCAGTTCTTC. This translates into CASRIHGRYDSYNEQFF. The entire variable domain, with the rest obtained from reference TRBV5-1 and TRBJ2-1, is as follows: KAGVTQTPRYLIKTRGQQVTLSCSPISGHRSVSWYQQTPGQGLQFLFEYFSETQRNKGNFPGRFSGRQFSNSRSEMNVSTLELGDSALYLCASRIHGRYDSYNEQFFGPGTRLTVL.

This clone came up once. The chain combines TRBV7-9 with TRBJ2-1; 9 bases are a match to TRBD2. The germline gives CDR1 SEHNR, CDR2 FQNEAQ (reference sequence). This CDR3 is built from 15 residues. J lost 8 bases, V lost 1 base, and 6 bases had no gene match. The CDR3 is CASSLEGGRGHEQFF. CDR3 sequence (DNA): TGTGCCAGCAGCTTAGAAGGCGGGAGGGGACATGAGCAGTTCTTC.

The genes are TRBV6-5 and TRBJ1-1, with D tentatively TRBD1 (6 bases). Germline assignment: CDR1 MNHEY and CDR2 SVGAGI. Trimming left V 2 bases short and J 3 bases short, with 16 bases between. The CDR3 contains 16 residues. The DNA for the CDR3 is TGTGCCAGCAGTTACAGCGGGGGGGGCGTAGACACTGAAGCTTTCTTT. The encoded protein is CASSYSGGGVDTEAFF.

The chain recombines TRBV14 with TRBJ2-5, with TRBD2 as a possible D gene (5 bases). The V gene's germline CDR1 is SGHDN and CDR2 FVKESK. V was clipped by 5 bases and J by 3 bases, with 10 bases between them. The CDR3 covers 13 residues. The chain's CDR3 is CASSYGAEETQYF. In nucleotides, the CDR3 is TGTGCCAGCAGCTACGGAGCGGAAGAGACCCAGTACTTC.

V gene TRBV29-1 combines with J gene TRBJ1-2; no clear D gene. V dropped 5 bases and J dropped 5 bases, with 9 bases sitting between them. The CDR3 length is 11 residues. The germline gives CDR1 SQVTM, CDR2 ANQGSEA. CDR3 region: CSVQDVYGYTF. The DNA for the CDR3 is TGCAGCGTTCAGGATGTGTATGGCTACACCTTC.

The CDR3 here is CASSFLSASLYEQYF. In DNA, the CDR3 is TGTGCCAGCAGCTTTTTGTCAGCGTCTCTCTACGAGCAGTACTTC. The chain couples TRBV7-9 to TRBJ2-7; D unclear. The CDR3 spans 15 residues. V lost 3 bases and J lost 3, with 15 bases in between. Germline lookup yields CDR1 SEHNR and CDR2 FQNEAQ (reference sequence).

The chain carries TRBV29-1 and TRBJ2-3, with 8 positions matching TRBD2. Trimming removed 1 base from V and 1 base from J; junction bases left unmatched: 4. The CDR3 has 15 amino acids. CDR1 is SQVTM and CDR2 is ANQGSEA in the germline V gene. The chain's CDR3 is CSVEGREVGTDTQYF. Written as DNA, the CDR3 is TGCAGCGTTGAAGGGCGGGAGGTGGGCACAGATACGCAGTATTTT.

V and J are TRBV4-1 and TRBJ2-3; possible D gene TRBD2, 7 bases. V was clipped by 1 base and J by 6 bases, with 17 bases between them. CDR1 is MGHRA and CDR2 is YSYEKL in the germline V gene. The CDR3 loop spans 16 amino acids. CDR3 protein: CASSQAPAGARDTQYF. The CDR3 DNA sequence: TGCGCCAGCAGCCAAGCCCCCGCGGGGGCACGGGATACGCAGTATTTT.

The V and J genes are TRBV29-1 and TRBJ2-1; D call uncertain. Per germline, CDR1 SQVTM and CDR2 ANQGSEA. Trimming shortened V by 4 bases and J by 3 bases, and 10 bases separated the two germline ends. The CDR3 consists of 13 residues. Here the CDR3 DNA reads TGCAGCGTTGTAGCCGCTGGCTACAATGAGCAGTTCTTC. Translated: CSVVAAGYNEQFF.

The rearrangement joins TRBV19 to TRBJ1-1; D unclear. The CDR3 totals 14 residues. V was pared by 7 bases and J by 1 base, with 13 bases between. Germline V CDR1 and CDR2: LNHDA, SQIVND (reference sequence). The CDR3 DNA reads TGTGCCAGTACCACTGGCGGTGAGAACACTGAAGCTTTCTTT. It encodes CASTTGGENTEAFF.

The CDR3 reads CASKLYEEVGEQYF. The DNA of the CDR3 is TGTGCCAGCAAATTGTATGAGGAGGTGGGTGAGCAGTACTTC. V is TRBV7-9 and J is TRBJ2-7, with D possibly matching TRBD2 (5 bases). The CDR3 spans 14 residues. Germline V gene lookup returns CDR1 SEHNR and CDR2 FQNEAQ (reference sequence). Trimming pared 7 bases from V and 7 bases from J, leaving 20 bases between.

This clone came up a few times. The chain uses TRBV9 and TRBJ2-1; TRBD2 aligns across 15 bases. Per the germline V gene, CDR1 is SGDLS and CDR2 is YYNGEE. CDR3 size: 16 residues. V lost 3 bases, J lost 5 bases, and 3 bases stayed unmatched. The CDR3 sequence is CASSGTSGRADNEQFF. The CDR3 DNA reads TGTGCCAGCAGCGGGACTAGCGGGAGGGCCGACAATGAGCAGTTCTTC.

The chain combines TRBV28 with TRBJ1-5; D not certain. The length of the CDR3 is 15 residues. With 5 bases removed from V and 0 bases from J, the gap between germline ends came to 11 bases. From germline, CDR1 is MDHEN and CDR2 SYDVKM. The DNA for the CDR3 is TGTGCCAGCAGTCCCCCCCTTTATAGCAATCAGCCCCAGCATTTT. Its translation: CASSPPLYSNQPQHF.

This clone showed up just once. V is TRBV11-1 and J is TRBJ2-3; 8 nucleotides line up with TRBD2. The CDR3 runs 17 residues. Germline assignment: CDR1 SGHAT and CDR2 FQDESV (reference sequence). Trimming took 0 bases from V and 0 from J; bases not matched to a gene: 5. CDR3: CASSLAALAASTDTQYF. Written as DNA, the CDR3 is TGTGCCAGCAGCTTAGCGGCACTAGCGGCAAGCACAGATACGCAGTATTTT.

The J gene is TRBJ1-2, the V gene TRBV15; TRBD1 might be the D (5 bases). The CDR3 is 16 amino acids. Germline V CDR1 and CDR2: LNHNV, YYDKDF (reference sequence). V lost 0 bases to trimming and J lost 4 bases, with 15 bases between them. CDR3 sequence: CATSRDRLDTGYGYTF. The DNA for the CDR3 is TGTGCCACCAGCAGAGATCGGCTGGATACAGGCTATGGCTACACCTTC.

This rearrangement joins TRBV27 to TRBJ1-2, with a weak D call TRBD1 (5 bases). Trimming took off 3 bases at V and 2 bases at J, with 7 bases between the two ends. The CDR3 has 13 residues. The germline V gene has CDR1 MNHEY and CDR2 SMNVEV (reference sequence). This CDR3 reads CASSFTGNYGYTF. In DNA form, the CDR3 reads TGTGCCAGCAGTTTTACAGGCAACTATGGCTACACCTTC.

The chain recombines TRBV27 with TRBJ2-1; 8 bases map to TRBD2. Losses at the gene ends were 0 bases for V and 5 bases for J; bases not matched to a gene: 3. This CDR3 has 15 residues. Germline assignment: CDR1 MNHEY and CDR2 SMNVEV (reference sequence). CDR3: CASSLSTSGNNEQFF. DNA of the CDR3: TGTGCCAGCAGTTTATCTACTAGCGGCAACAATGAGCAGTTCTTC.

In this sample, this clone turned up once. The gene calls are TRBV9 and TRBJ1-2; the D gene is possibly TRBD1 (6 bases). The CDR3 extends over 18 amino acids. CDR1 and CDR2 from the germline V gene are SGDLS and YYNGEE. Trimming removed 2 bases from V and 2 bases from J, with 22 bases in between. The CDR3 coding sequence is TGTGCCAGCAGCGTTGGGGGGGCTGGTGGGGCTCCCAACTATGGCTACACCTTC. It encodes CASSVGGAGGAPNYGYTF.